The T cell receptor (beta chain) described here comes from a study of cytomegalovirus exposure and HLA in healthy donors. About the study: An early release of data contained some 80 million unique TCRs, which came from HLA-typed donors. Study-wide results and limits: Several V segments, TRBV6-2 and TRBV6-3 among them, could not be told apart and were dropped. TCR beta chains numbering 150 to 200 were designated cytomegalovirus-associated.

Among the donors, all were healthy bone marrow donors. About this clone itself: Its specificity is not known.

Germline values: CDR1 MGHRA, CDR2 YSYEKL. CDR3 length equals 17 residues. Trimming removed 3 bases from V and 2 bases from J; junction bases left unmatched: 6. The PCR ran on 60 Vbeta and 13 Jbeta primers. Generated by immunoSEQ multiplex PCR, the TCRdb table keeps only in-frame clones and is missing some. The sample comprises 100,000 or so clones, around three quarters of which are singletons, and 2.6% rests with the top ten. The receptor comes from a man aged 50 or older in good health and CMV-seropositive. The sample comprised PBMCs. The rearrangement links TRBV4-1 to TRBJ2-3; 12 bases map to TRBD2. The CDR3 here is CASSHRGLAGITDTQYF. In nucleotides, the CDR3 is TGCGCCAGCAGCCACCGCGGACTAGCGGGAATCACAGATACGCAGTATTTT.